This TCR beta chain was documented in a study of T cells in Graves' hyperthyroidism and ophthalmopathy. Study-level findings and limits: From stable hyperthyroidism, ophthalmopathy was set apart by a 13 V-J model.

This CDR3 is 16 amino acids long. The germline CDR1 and CDR2 sequences are MNHNS and SASEGT. J lost 8 bases, V lost 6 bases, and 10 bases had no gene match. This clonotype occurred many times. Its antigen remains unknown. Amplification of TCR beta CDR3 regions used RNA as the template. The primer set for the first-round RT-PCR of the TCR CDR3 was HTBI. TCRdb re-called the multiplex PCR reads with MiXCR, one entry per CDR3 protein. The sample has under 350,000 distinct CDR3 sequences, around a sixth seen once; the top ten hold approximately 49%. Patients with uncontrolled infections, other autoimmune diseases, pregnancy or lactation were excluded.

The chain combines TRBV6-1 with TRBJ2-1; 13 nucleotides match TRBD2. Sequenced: blood. The TCR sequence derives from a woman between 50 and 59 years old with Graves' hyperthyroidism. The CDR3 DNA reads TGTGCCAGCAGCGGCCCCCGCGGACTAGCGGGGGATGAGCAGTTCTTC. Translated: CASSGPRGLAGDEQFF.